This paragraph reports one T cell receptor (beta chain). This clone's antigen is unknown. One base away there is no much larger clone; base qualities are not given. The CDR3 holds 16 amino acids from the cysteine to the phenylalanine. The kept DNA is CDR3 alone, 48 bases in frame from the first base. At the junction V is shortened by 5 bases and J by 4 bases, with 19 bases in between. The germline V gene gives CDR1 as SGHTA and CDR2 as FQGTGA. The label giving this sample's time point can be read as: baseline before first vaccination. Vaccinee samples were obtained from the UK trials COV001 and COV002, which included a single-blind randomized controlled phase 2/3 trial of AZD1222 (ChAdOx1 nCoV-19) in healthy adults. Trial participant PBMC samples were collected at day 0 and day 28 after the second dose for TCRbeta chain sequencing. The data stem from a study of T cell responses to AZD1222 COVID-19 vaccine (dated by TCRdb to the early 2020s). Concerning the study at large: AZD1222 recipients with second doses at about 4 weeks or about 12 weeks were pooled, because spike-specific TCR depth and breadth did not differ between schedules. A total of around 240 trial participants underwent TCR sequencing, of whom 200 to 220 received two doses of AZD1222 and some 25 received two doses of the MenACWY control vaccine. Trial participants were enrolled by age into subgroups of 18-55, 56-69 and 70-plus years, and about 150, 27 and 61 TCR-sequenced participants, respectively, were included in these subgroups. Study-wide conclusions, independent of this receptor: CD4 TCRs associated with the vaccine covered the entire spike protein, and the dominant responses were in regions 160-218 and 743-854. The 56-69-year group was small, and its depth increase did not reach significance, likely because of low power. Participants were mostly white British, with more females than males. The authors suggested clonal diversity may have been underestimated. Nearly half of unique spike-specific TCRs reportedly recognized epitopes outside regions mutated in the B.1.351 and B.1.1.7 variants. Spike-specific TCR breadth and depth rose significantly after two AZD1222 doses compared with day 0 and with MenACWY recipients. Conclusions about previously exposed vaccinees were limited because only a handful of AZD1222 recipients were SARS-CoV-2 seropositive at baseline. No day 14 peak-response samples were available, so repertoires were characterized only after the peak T cell response.

The CDR3 regions of human TCRbeta chains were subjected to immunosequencing. From the authors' description of their analysis: Repertoire TCRs were matched against a reference library of SARS-CoV-2-specific TCRs generated with the MIRA antigen-specificity platform. Breadth meant the fraction of unique TCRs that were SARS-CoV-2-associated, whereas depth meant the fraction of total T cells that were SARS-CoV-2-associated. Using the MIRA data, each spike-specific TCR was assigned both to the spike region to which the TCR was reactive and to a CD4 or CD8 class. Log10-transformed breadth and depth values were compared by one-way ANOVA with Sidak's multiple comparisons tests. TCRdb took over this immuneACCESS table, retaining in-frame rearrangements with V and J assigned. Such tables are incomplete; in checked studies, under half of the missing clones stem from an unresolved V gene, and the remainder is unexplained. V, J and clone size reflect that table, while D and trimming were determined from the DNA. A total of 85,000 to 90,000 clones appear in this sample, about 92% of them only once. In total, the top ten clones hold about 2.9% of the sample.

This chain is built from TRBV7-3 and TRBJ2-3, with no confidently assigned D gene. The sequencing here drew on peripheral blood, taken on day 0 of AZD1222 vaccination. This TCR came from an adult in good health. The CDR3 region: CASSPLPVSWADTQYF. The DNA sequence is given as TGTGCCAGCAGCCCGCTACCAGTTAGTTGGGCAGATACGCAGTATTTT.